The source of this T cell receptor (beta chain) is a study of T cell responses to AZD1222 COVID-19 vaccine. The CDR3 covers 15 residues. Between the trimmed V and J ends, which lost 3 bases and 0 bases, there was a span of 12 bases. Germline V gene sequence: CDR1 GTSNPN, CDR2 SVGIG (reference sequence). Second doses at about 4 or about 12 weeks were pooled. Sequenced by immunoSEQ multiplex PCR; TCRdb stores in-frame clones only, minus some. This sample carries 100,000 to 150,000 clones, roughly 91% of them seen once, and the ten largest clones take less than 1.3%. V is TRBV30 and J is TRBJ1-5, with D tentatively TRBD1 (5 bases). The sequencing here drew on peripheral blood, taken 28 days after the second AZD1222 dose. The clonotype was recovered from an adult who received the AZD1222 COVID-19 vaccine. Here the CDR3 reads CAWSGGLYSNQPQHF. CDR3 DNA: TGTGCCTGGAGCGGGGGACTTTATAGCAATCAGCCCCAGCATTTT.